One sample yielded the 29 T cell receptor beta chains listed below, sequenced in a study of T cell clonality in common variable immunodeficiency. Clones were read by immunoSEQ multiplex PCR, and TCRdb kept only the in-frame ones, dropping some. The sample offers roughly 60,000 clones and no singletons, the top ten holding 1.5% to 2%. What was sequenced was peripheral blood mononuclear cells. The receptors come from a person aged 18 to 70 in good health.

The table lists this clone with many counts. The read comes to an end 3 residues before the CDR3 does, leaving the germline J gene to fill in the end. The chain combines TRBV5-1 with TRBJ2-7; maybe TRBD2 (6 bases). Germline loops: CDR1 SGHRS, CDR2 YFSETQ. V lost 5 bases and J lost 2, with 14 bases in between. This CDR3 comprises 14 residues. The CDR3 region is CASSPDYGAYEQYF. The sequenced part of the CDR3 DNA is TGCGCCAGCAGTCCGGACTACGGGGCCTACGAG.

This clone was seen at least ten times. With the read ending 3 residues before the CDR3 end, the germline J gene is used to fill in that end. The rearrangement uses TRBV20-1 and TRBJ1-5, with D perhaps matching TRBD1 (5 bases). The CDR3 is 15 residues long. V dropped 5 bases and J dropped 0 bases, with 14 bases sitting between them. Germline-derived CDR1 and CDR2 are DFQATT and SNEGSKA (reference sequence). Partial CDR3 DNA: TGCAGTGCTGAAGAAGGGGTTTATAGCAATCAGCCC. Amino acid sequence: CSAEEGVYSNQP. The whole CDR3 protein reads CSAEEGVYSNQPQHF.

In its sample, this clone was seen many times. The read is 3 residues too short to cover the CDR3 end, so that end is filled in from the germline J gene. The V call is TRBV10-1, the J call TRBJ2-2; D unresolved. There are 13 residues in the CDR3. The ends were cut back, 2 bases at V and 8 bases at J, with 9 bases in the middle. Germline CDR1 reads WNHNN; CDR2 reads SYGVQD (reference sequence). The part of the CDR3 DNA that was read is TGCGCCAGCAGTGAGCTTTTCCCGGGGGAG. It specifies CASSELFPGE. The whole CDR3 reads CASSELFPGELFF.

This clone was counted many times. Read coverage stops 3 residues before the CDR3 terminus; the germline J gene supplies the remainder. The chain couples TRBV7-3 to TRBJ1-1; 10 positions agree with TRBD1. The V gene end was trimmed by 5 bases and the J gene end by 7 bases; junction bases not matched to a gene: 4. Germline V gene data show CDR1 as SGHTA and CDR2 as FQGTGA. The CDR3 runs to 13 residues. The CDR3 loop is CASSGTGDGEAFF. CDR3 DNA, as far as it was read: TGTGCCAGCAGCGGGACAGGGGACGGTGAA.

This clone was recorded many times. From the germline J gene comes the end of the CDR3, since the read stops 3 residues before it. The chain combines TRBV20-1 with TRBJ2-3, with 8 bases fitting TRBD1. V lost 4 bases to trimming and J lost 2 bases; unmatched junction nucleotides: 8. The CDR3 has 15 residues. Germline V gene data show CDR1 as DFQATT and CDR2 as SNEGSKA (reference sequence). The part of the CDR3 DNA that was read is TGCAGTGCTATATCCGGGACAGGCTCCACAGATACG. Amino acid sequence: CSAISGTGSTDT. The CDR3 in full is CSAISGTGSTDTQYF.

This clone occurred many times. CDR3 amino acids: CSASRSTGGFYNEQFF. The covered CDR3 bases are TGCAGTGCTAGTCGTAGTACAGGGGGCTTCTACAATGAG. The gene calls are TRBV20-1 and TRBJ2-1, with 9 bases aligning to TRBD1. The missing CDR3 end, 3 residues past where the read stops, is filled in from the germline J gene. V lost 3 bases to trimming and J lost 3 bases; unmatched junction nucleotides: 9. The V gene's germline CDR1 is DFQATT and CDR2 SNEGSKA (reference sequence). There are 16 residues in the CDR3.

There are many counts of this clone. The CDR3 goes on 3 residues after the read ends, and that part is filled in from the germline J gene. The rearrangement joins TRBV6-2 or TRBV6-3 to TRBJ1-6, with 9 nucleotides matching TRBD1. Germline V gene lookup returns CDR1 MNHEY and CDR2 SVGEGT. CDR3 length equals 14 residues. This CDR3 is CASSRPGTGSPLHF. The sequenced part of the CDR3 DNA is TGTGCCAGCAGCCGTCCCGGGACAGGGTCGCCC.

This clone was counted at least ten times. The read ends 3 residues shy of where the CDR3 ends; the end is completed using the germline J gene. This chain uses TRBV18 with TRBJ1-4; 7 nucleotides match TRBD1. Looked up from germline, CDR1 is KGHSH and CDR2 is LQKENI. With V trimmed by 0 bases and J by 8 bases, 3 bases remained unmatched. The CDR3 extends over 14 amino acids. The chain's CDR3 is CASSPPTGPEKLFF. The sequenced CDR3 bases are TGTGCCAGCTCACCACCGACAGGGCCGGAAAAA.

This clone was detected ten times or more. This chain's CDR3 is CSAKTDKTYEQYF. The covered CDR3 bases are TGCAGTGCTAAGACAGATAAAACCTACGAG. The chain couples TRBV20-1 to TRBJ2-7, with D maybe TRBD1 (5 bases). The CDR3 goes on 3 residues after the read ends, and that part is filled in from the germline J gene. This CDR3 spans 13 amino acids. V was cut by 4 bases and J by 2 bases, with 12 bases left in between. Germline V CDR1 and CDR2: DFQATT, SNEGSKA (reference sequence).

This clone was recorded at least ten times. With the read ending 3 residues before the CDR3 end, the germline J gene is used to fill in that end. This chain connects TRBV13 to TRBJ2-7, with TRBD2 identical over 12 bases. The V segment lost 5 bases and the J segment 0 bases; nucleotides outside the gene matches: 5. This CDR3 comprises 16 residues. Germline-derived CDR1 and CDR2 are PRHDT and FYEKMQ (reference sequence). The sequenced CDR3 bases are TGTGCCAGCAGCCGGACTAGCGGGATAAACTCCTACGAG. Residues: CASSRTSGINSYE. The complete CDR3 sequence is CASSRTSGINSYEQYF.

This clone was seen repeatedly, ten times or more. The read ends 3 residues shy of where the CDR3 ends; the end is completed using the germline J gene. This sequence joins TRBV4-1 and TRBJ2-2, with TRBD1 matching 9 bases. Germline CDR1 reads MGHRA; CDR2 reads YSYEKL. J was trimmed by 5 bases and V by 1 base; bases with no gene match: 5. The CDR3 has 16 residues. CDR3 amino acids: CASSQVGQGRTGELFF. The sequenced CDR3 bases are TGCGCCAGCAGCCAAGTGGGACAGGGAAGGACCGGGGAG.

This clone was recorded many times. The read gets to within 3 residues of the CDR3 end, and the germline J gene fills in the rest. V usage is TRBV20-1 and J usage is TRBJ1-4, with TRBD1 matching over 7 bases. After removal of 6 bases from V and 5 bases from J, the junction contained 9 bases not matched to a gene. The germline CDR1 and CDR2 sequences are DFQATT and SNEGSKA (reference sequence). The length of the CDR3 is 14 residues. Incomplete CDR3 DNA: TGCAGTGCAAAGGGACAGTCCTTCAATGAAAAA. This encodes CSAKGQSFNEK. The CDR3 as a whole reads CSAKGQSFNEKLFF.

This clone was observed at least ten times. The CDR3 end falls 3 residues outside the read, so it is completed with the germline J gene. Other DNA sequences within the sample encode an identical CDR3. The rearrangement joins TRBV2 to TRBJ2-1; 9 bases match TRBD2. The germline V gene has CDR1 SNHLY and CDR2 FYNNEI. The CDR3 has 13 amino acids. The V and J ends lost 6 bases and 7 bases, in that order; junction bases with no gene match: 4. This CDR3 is CASSGTSGNEQFF. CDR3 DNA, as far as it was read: TGTGCCAGCAGCGGTACTAGCGGGAATGAG.

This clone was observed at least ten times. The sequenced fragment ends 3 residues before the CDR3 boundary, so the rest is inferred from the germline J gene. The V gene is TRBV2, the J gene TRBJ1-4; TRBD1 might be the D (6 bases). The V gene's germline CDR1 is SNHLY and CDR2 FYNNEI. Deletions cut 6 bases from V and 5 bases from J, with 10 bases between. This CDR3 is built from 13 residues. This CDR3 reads CASSRTVNEKLFF. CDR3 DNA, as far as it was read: TGTGCCAGCAGCCGGACAGTAAATGAAAAA.

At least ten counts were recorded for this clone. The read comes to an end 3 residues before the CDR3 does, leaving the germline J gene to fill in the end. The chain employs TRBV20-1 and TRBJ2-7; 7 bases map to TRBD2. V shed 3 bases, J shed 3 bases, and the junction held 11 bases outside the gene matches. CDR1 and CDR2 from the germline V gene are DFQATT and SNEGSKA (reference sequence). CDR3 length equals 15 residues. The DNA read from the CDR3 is TGCAGTGCTAGGGGATCTAGCGGACAAATCTACGAG. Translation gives CSARGSSGQIYE. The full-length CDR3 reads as CSARGSSGQIYEQYF.

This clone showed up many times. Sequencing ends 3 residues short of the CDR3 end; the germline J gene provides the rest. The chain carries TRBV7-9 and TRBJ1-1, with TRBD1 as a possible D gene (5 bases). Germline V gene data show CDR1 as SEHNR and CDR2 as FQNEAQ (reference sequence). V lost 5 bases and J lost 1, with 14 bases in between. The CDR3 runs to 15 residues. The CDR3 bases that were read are TGTGCCAGCAGCGCACGGGACTCTTCGAACACTGAA. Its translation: CASSARDSSNTE. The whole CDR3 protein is CASSARDSSNTEAFF.

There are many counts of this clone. CDR3 sequence reads: CASSERRYEQYF. The covered CDR3 bases are TGTGCCAGCAGTGAAAGGCGGTACGAG. The chain uses TRBV2 and TRBJ2-7, with D hard to call. The CDR3 extends 3 residues past the end of the read, so its final part is completed from the germline J gene. V gave up 2 bases and J gave up 4 bases, with 6 bases separating them. Germline V gene data show CDR1 as SNHLY and CDR2 as FYNNEI. The CDR3 loop spans 12 amino acids.

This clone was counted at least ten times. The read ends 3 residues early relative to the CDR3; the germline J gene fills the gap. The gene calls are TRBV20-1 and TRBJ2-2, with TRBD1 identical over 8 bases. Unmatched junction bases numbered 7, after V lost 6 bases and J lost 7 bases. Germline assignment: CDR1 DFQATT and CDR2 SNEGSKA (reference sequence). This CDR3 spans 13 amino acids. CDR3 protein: CSARTGRGGELFF. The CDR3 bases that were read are TGCAGTGCCCGGACAGGGCGGGGCGGGGAG.

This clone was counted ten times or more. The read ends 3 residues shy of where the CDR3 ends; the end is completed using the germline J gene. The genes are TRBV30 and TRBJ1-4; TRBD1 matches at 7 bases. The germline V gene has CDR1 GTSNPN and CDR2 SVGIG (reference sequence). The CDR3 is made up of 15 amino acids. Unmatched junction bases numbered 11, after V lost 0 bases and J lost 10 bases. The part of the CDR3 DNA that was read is TGTGCCTGGAGTGTAGAGGAAGGGGGCTTTGGAAAA. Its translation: CAWSVEEGGFGK. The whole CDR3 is CAWSVEEGGFGKLFF.

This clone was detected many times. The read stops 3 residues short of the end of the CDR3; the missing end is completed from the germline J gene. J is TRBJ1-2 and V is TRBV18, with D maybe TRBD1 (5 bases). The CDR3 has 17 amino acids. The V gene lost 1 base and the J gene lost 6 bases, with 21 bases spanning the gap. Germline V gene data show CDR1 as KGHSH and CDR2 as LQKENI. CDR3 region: CASSPLVGGDLLDGYTF. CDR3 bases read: TGTGCCAGCTCACCACTGGTTGGGGGGGACCTGCTAGATGGC.

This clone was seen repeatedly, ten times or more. CDR3 sequence: CASSRETGRTEAFF. The sequenced part of the CDR3 DNA is TGTGCCAGCAGTCGGGAGACAGGGCGGACTGAA. The chain recombines TRBV5-4 with TRBJ1-1, with 7 bases lining up with TRBD1. Read coverage stops 3 residues before the CDR3 terminus; the germline J gene supplies the remainder. Trimming took 5 bases from V and 5 from J; bases not matched to a gene: 9. This CDR3 has 14 residues. Germline values: CDR1 SGHNT, CDR2 YYREEE (reference sequence).

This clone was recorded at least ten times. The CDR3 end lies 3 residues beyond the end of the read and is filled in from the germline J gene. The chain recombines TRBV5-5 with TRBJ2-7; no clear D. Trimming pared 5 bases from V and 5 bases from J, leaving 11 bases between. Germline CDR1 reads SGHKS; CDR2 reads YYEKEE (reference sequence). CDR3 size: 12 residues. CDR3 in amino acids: CASSPLSDEQYF. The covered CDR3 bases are TGTGCCAGCAGTCCTCTAAGCGACGAG. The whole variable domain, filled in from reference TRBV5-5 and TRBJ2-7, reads DAGVTQSPTHLIKTRGQQVTLRCSPISGHKSVSWYQQVLGQGPQFIFQYYEKEERGRGNFPDRFSARQFPNYSSELNVNALLLGDSALYLCASSPLSDEQYFGPGTRLTVT.

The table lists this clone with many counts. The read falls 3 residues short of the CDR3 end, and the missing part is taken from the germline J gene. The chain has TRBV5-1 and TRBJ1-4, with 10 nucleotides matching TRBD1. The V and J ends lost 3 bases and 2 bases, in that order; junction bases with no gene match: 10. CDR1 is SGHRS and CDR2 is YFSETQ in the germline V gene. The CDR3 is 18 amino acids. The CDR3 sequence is CASSSTGQGGVTNEKLFF. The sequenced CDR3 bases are TGCGCCAGCAGCTCGACAGGACAGGGGGGTGTGACTAATGAAAAA.

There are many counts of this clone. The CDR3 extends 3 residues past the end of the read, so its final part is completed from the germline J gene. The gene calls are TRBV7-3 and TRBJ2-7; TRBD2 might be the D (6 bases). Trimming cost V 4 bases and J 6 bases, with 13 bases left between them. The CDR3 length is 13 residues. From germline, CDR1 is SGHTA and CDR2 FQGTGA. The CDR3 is CASSSGGSGEQYF. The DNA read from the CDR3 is TGTGCCAGCAGCTCCGGAGGGAGCGGCGAG.

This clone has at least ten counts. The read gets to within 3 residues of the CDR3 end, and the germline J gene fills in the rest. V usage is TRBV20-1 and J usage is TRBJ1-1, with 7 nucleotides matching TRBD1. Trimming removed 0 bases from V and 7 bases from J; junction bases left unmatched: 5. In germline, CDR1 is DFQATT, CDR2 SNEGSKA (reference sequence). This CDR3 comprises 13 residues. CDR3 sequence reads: CSARETGVGEAFF. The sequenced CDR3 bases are TGCAGTGCTAGAGAAACAGGGGTCGGTGAA.

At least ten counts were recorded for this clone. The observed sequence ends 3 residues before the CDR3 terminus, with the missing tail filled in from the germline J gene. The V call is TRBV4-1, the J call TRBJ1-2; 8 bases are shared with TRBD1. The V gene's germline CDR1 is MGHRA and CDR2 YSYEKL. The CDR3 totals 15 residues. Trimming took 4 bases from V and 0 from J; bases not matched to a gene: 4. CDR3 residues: CASSPRQGSNYGYTF. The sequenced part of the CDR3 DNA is TGCGCCAGCAGCCCCCGACAGGGGTCTAACTATGGC.

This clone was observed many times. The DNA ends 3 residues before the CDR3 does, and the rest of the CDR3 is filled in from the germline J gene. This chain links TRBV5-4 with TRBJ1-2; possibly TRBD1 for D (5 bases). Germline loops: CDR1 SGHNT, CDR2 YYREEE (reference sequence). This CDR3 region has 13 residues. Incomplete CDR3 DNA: TGTGCCAGCAGCTCAGCGGCGGGGGGAGGC. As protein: CASSSAAGGG. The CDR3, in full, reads CASSSAAGGGYTF.

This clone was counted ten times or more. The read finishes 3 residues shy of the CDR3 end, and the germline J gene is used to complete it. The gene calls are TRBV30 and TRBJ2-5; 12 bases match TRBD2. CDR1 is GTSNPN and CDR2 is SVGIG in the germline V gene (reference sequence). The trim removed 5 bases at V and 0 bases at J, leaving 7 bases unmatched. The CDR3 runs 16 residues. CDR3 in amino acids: CAWRLAGATYQETQYF. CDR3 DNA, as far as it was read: TGTGCCTGGCGACTAGCGGGAGCAACGTACCAAGAGACC.

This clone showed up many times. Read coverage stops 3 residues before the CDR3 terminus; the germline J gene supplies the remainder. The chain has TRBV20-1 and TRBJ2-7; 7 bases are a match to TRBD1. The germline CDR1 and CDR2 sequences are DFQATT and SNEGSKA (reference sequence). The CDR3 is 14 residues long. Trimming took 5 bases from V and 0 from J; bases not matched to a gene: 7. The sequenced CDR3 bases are TGCAGTGCTGAGGACAGGCGGAGCTCCTACGAG. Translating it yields CSAEDRRSSYE. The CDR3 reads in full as CSAEDRRSSYEQYF.